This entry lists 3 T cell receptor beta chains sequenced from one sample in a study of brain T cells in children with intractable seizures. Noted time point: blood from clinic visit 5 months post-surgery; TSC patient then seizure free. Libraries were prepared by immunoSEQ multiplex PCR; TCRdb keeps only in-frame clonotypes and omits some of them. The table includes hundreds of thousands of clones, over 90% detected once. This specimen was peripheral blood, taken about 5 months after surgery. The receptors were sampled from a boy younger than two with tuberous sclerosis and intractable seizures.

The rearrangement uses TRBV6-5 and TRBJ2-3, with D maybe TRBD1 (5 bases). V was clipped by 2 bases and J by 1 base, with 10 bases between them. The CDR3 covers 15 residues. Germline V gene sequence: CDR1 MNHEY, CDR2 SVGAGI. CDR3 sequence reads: CASSYNRWGTDTQYF. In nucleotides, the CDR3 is TGTGCCAGCAGTTACAACAGGTGGGGCACAGATACGCAGTATTTT.

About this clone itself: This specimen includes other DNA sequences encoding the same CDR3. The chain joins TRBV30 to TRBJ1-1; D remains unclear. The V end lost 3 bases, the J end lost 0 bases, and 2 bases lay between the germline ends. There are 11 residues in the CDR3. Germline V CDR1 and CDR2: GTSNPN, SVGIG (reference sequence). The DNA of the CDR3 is TGTGCCTGGAGAATGAACACTGAAGCTTTCTTT. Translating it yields CAWRMNTEAFF.

CDR3: CASSQDTTSNYGYTF. Here the CDR3 DNA reads TGTGCCAGCAGCCAGGACACTACTTCTAACTATGGCTACACCTTC. The chain joins TRBV3-1 (or the pseudogene TRBV3-2) to TRBJ1-2, with D possibly TRBD1 on 5 matching bases. The CDR3 is made up of 15 amino acids. Between the trimmed V and J ends, which lost 3 bases and 0 bases, there was a span of 11 bases. Per the germline V gene, CDR1 is LGHDT and CDR2 is YNNKEL (reference sequence).